Listed here are 9 T cell receptor beta chains from one sample, sequenced in a study of blood T cell repertoires in COVID-19. The assay was immunoSEQ multiplex PCR, and TCRdb's table has in-frame clones only and misses some. Among approximately 110,000 clones listed, 70% to 90% were seen once. Sample: peripheral blood. These receptors all come from a man aged 35 to 55 with acute or convalescent COVID-19.

This chain links TRBV7-9 with TRBJ1-4; 9 bases agree with TRBD1. Germline CDR1 is SEHNR and CDR2 is FQNEAQ (reference sequence). After removal of 5 bases from V and 5 bases from J, the junction contained 6 bases not matched to a gene. The CDR3 is 15 amino acids. The CDR3 reads CASSPGQGQNEKLFF. In DNA, the CDR3 is TGTGCCAGCAGCCCAGGACAGGGGCAGAATGAAAAACTGTTTTTT. The full variable domain, rest sourced from reference TRBV7-9 and TRBJ1-4, is DTGVSQNPRHKITKRGQNVTFRCDPISEHNRLYWYRQTLGQGPEFLTYFQNEAQLEKSRLLSDRFSAERPKGSFSTLEIQRTEQGDSAMYLCASSPGQGQNEKLFFGSGTQLSVL.

V gene TRBV12-3 or TRBV12-4 combines with J gene TRBJ1-2; 8 bases are a match to TRBD1. With V trimmed by 7 bases and J by 5 bases, 6 bases remained unmatched. This CDR3 region has 13 residues. CDR3 amino acids: CASKTGAQYGYTF. CDR3 DNA: TGTGCCAGCAAGACAGGGGCCCAGTATGGCTACACCTTC.

The gene calls are TRBV14 and TRBJ2-7; D call uncertain. Trimming cost V 3 bases and J 0 bases, with 3 bases left between them. The CDR3 is made up of 12 amino acids. Per the germline V gene, CDR1 is SGHDN and CDR2 is FVKESK. DNA for the CDR3: TGTGCCAGCAGCCATCACTCCTACGAGCAGTACTTC. It codes for CASSHHSYEQYF.

This clone was seen only a few times. The chain carries TRBV9 and TRBJ2-3, with a weak D call TRBD2 (5 bases). Germline V CDR1 and CDR2: SGDLS, YYNGEE. V was shortened by 0 bases and J by 0 bases, with 23 bases between the two germline ends. The CDR3 is 20 residues long. For the CDR3, the DNA is TGTGCCAGCAGCGTAGCTACTGATTGGCTAGCCGAATCTAGCACAGATACGCAGTATTTT. As protein: CASSVATDWLAESSTDTQYF. Filled out from reference TRBV9 and TRBJ2-3, the complete variable domain reads DSGVTQTPKHLITATGQRVTLRCSPRSGDLSVYWYQQSLDQGLQFLIQYYNGEERAKGNILERFSAQQFPDLHSELNLSSLELGDSALYFCASSVATDWLAESSTDTQYFGPGTRLTVL.

This chain joins TRBV12-5 and TRBJ2-7; a weak D match, TRBD1 (6 bases). Germline V gene data show CDR1 as LGHNT and CDR2 as FRNRAP. The CDR3 sequence is 16 residues long. V was shortened by 1 base and J by 0 bases, with 13 bases between the two germline ends. This CDR3 is CASGLESTGSSYEQYF. The CDR3 DNA follows: TGTGCTAGTGGTTTGGAGAGCACAGGGAGCTCCTACGAGCAGTACTTC.

J is TRBJ1-2 and V is TRBV2; 8 bases are a match to TRBD1. The CDR3 length is 16 residues. The V segment lost 6 bases and the J segment 0 bases; nucleotides outside the gene matches: 9. Germline-derived CDR1 and CDR2 are SNHLY and FYNNEI. CDR3 DNA: TGTGCCAGCAGGGGGACAGGCGGCCCTTCTAACTATGGCTACACCTTC. Translation: CASRGTGGPSNYGYTF.

This chain links TRBV5-4 with TRBJ2-3; D not certain. Germline V gene sequence: CDR1 SGHNT, CDR2 YYREEE (reference sequence). The CDR3 runs to 14 residues. V shed 4 bases and J shed 3 bases, with 12 bases lying between them. CDR3 DNA sequence: TGTGCCAGCAGCCAGAGAACCGGGACAGATACGCAGTATTTT. Residues: CASSQRTGTDTQYF.

The V call is TRBV4-1, the J call TRBJ2-1, with 8 bases aligning to TRBD1. V shed 0 bases, J shed 6 bases, and the junction held 7 bases outside the gene matches. Germline CDR1 reads MGHRA; CDR2 reads YSYEKL. The CDR3 covers 16 residues. DNA for the CDR3: TGCGCCAGCAGCCAAGACACCCAACAGGGGGGCAATGAGCAGTTCTTC. Encoded protein: CASSQDTQQGGNEQFF.

The chain couples TRBV27 to TRBJ2-7, with TRBD1 matching 8 bases. V trimming: 2 bases; J trimming: 5 bases; junction bases outside the gene matches: 8. This CDR3 is 15 amino acids long. Germline V gene data show CDR1 as MNHEY and CDR2 as SMNVEV (reference sequence). CDR3 bases: TGTGCCAGCAGTTTAGGAGGACAGGGAAGTAACGAGCAGTACTTC. The encoded protein is CASSLGGQGSNEQYF.